Listed here are 12 T cell receptor beta chains from one sample, sequenced in a study of T-cell memory formation after mild COVID-19. TCRdb called the 5' RACE reads again in MiXCR, with one record for every CDR3 protein. There are about 450,000 distinct CDR3 sequences in the sample; around a quarter occur only once, and over 10% lies in the top ten. Sequenced material: PBMCs or a T cell subset sorted from them (not recorded which). The receptors derive from an adult woman who had mild COVID-19 (a few samples of this study predate the infection). Cell type and time point are not known.

V is TRBV5-1 and J is TRBJ1-1; TRBD1 agrees at 9 bases. V lost 3 bases to trimming and J lost 4 bases; unmatched junction nucleotides: 7. The CDR3 has 15 amino acids. Germline CDR1 is SGHRS and CDR2 is YFSETQ. The chain's CDR3 is CASSSGTGLSTEAFF. CDR3 sequence (DNA): TGCGCCAGCAGCTCAGGGACAGGGCTCAGCACTGAAGCTTTCTTT.

The V and J genes are TRBV12-3 or TRBV12-4 and TRBJ2-1, with D possibly being TRBD2 (5 bases). V was pared by 4 bases and J by 4 bases, with 8 bases between. This CDR3 region has 13 residues. Written as DNA, the CDR3 is TGTGCCAGCAGTTCGGAGGAATACAATGAGCAGTTCTTC. Its protein product is CASSSEEYNEQFF.

The rearrangement joins TRBV15 to TRBJ2-5, with TRBD1 matching over 10 bases. Germline loops: CDR1 LNHNV, CDR2 YYDKDF (reference sequence). With V trimmed by 4 bases and J by 2 bases, 7 bases remained unmatched. CDR3 length: 16 amino acids. The CDR3 bases are TGTGCCACCAGCACCCTCGGACAGGGGGGGCAAGAGACCCAGTACTTC. This sequence encodes CATSTLGQGGQETQYF.

The chain employs TRBV3-1 and TRBJ2-5; TRBD2 aligns across 9 bases. The CDR3 is 17 amino acids. Unmatched junction bases numbered 9, after V lost 0 bases and J lost 4 bases. Per germline, CDR1 LGHDT and CDR2 YNNKEL (reference sequence). The CDR3 DNA follows: TGTGCCAGCAGCCAAGATAAAAGCGGGGGGCCAGGAGAGACCCAGTACTTC. It translates to CASSQDKSGGPGETQYF.

The V gene is TRBV9, the J gene TRBJ2-2; D is uncertain. The CDR3 is 14 residues long. Germline V CDR1 and CDR2: SGDLS, YYNGEE. Trimming cost V 4 bases and J 3 bases, with 10 bases left between them. The CDR3 DNA reads as TGTGCCAGCAGCTTCTCGTTAGACACCGGGGAGCTGTTTTTT. It codes for CASSFSLDTGELFF.

The J gene is TRBJ2-7, the V gene TRBV7-9, with 7 bases that match TRBD1. CDR1 is SEHNR and CDR2 is FQNEAQ in the germline V gene (reference sequence). The CDR3 is 15 residues long. With V trimmed by 4 bases and J by 2 bases, 8 bases remained unmatched. The CDR3 DNA follows: TGTGCCAGCAGCTCCCTAGGACAGGTAGCCTACGAGCAGTACTTC. Translated, it gives CASSSLGQVAYEQYF. Supplemented by reference TRBV7-9 and TRBJ2-7, the full variable domain reads DTGVSQNPRHKITKRGQNVTFRCDPISEHNRLYWYRQTLGQGPEFLTYFQNEAQLEKSRLLSDRFSAERPKGSFSTLEIQRTEQGDSAMYLCASSSLGQVAYEQYFGPGTRLTVT.

In its sample, this clonotype was seen a few times. The chain joins TRBV3-1 to TRBJ2-5; TRBD2 matches 12 bases. J lost 5 bases, V lost 9 bases, and 10 bases had no gene match. Germline lookup yields CDR1 LGHDT and CDR2 YNNKEL (reference sequence). The CDR3 is 15 residues long. CDR3 nucleotide sequence: TGTGCCAGTCGGCTACTAGCGGGGGGTGTGGAGACCCAGTACTTC. It encodes CASRLLAGGVETQYF.

This chain connects TRBV7-2 to TRBJ1-6; TRBD1 matches 8 bases. Losses at the gene ends were 3 bases for V and 6 bases for J; bases not matched to a gene: 7. The CDR3 runs 16 residues. Germline loops: CDR1 SGHTA, CDR2 FQGNSA. The CDR3 reads CASSFDLTGGNSPLHF. In nucleotides, the CDR3 is TGTGCCAGCAGCTTTGATCTTACAGGGGGTAATTCACCCCTCCACTTT.

The chain couples TRBV7-2 to TRBJ1-5; TRBD1 matches at 11 bases. The J segment lost 6 bases and the V segment lost 1 base, leaving 2 bases of the junction unmatched. The CDR3 has 15 amino acids. CDR1 SGHTA and CDR2 FQGNSA come from the germline V gene. DNA of the CDR3: TGTGCCAGCAGCTTAGGGACAGGGGGCCTTCAGCCCCAGCATTTT. Amino acid sequence: CASSLGTGGLQPQHF.

The V gene is TRBV5-1, the J gene TRBJ2-1; tentatively, D is TRBD1 (6 bases). The CDR3 is 16 residues long. Per the germline V gene, CDR1 is SGHRS and CDR2 is YFSETQ. V lost 0 bases, J lost 0 bases, and 10 bases lay in between. The CDR3, as DNA: TGCGCCAGCAGCTTGGAGGGGGAACTCTCCTACAATGAGCAGTTCTTC. The encoded protein is CASSLEGELSYNEQFF.

The CDR3 region has the DNA TGTGCCAGCGTCCCAGACAGGGGGCCCTACAATGAGCAGTTCTTC. Translation: CASVPDRGPYNEQFF. This rearrangement joins TRBV6-2 or TRBV6-3 to TRBJ2-1; 10 bases are shared with TRBD1. CDR1 and CDR2 from the germline V gene are MNHEY and SVGEGT. CDR3 length: 15 residues. V was pared by 8 bases and J by 2 bases, with 6 bases of the junction left unmatched.

CDR3 nucleotide sequence: TGCAGTGCTAGAGGACTAGCGGGAGGTTTCTACGAGCAGTACTTC. The encoded protein is CSARGLAGGFYEQYF. The chain uses TRBV20-1 and TRBJ2-7, with 13 bases fitting TRBD2. With V trimmed by 1 base and J by 3 bases, 3 bases remained unmatched. The CDR3 has 15 amino acids. The germline V gene encodes CDR1 DFQATT and CDR2 SNEGSKA (reference sequence).